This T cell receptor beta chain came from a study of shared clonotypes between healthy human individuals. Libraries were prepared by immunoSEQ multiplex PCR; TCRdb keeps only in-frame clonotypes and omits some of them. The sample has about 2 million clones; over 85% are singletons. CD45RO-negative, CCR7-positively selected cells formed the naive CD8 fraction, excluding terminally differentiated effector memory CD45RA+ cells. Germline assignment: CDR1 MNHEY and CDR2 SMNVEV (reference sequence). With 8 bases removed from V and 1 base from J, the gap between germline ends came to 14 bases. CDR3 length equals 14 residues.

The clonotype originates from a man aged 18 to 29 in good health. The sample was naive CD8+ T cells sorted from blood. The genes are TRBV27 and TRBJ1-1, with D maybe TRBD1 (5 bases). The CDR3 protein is CASVAGDENTEAFF. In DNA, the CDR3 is TGTGCCAGCGTAGCGGGGGACGAGAACACTGAAGCTTTCTTT.